The clone carrying this T cell receptor beta chain was picked up one time. The antigen remains undetermined. The data were obtained in a study of shared clonotypes between healthy human individuals. Study-wide findings and caveats: Only blood was sampled; tissue repertoires likely differ.

The CDR3 runs to 12 residues. V was trimmed by 8 bases and J by 9 bases, leaving 17 bases between them. The germline V gene encodes CDR1 SQVTM and CDR2 ANQGSEA. Sequencing was performed with immunoSEQ multiplex PCR; in TCRdb, only in-frame clones are kept and a portion is missing. Counted here are approximately 100,000 clones, 65% to 70% occurring once; the ten biggest clones make up less than 50%. Donors were healthy HIV-negative adults without recently reported acute infections or vaccinations. The TCR originated in a man aged 30-40 years in good health. V gene TRBV29-1 combines with J gene TRBJ2-1; no clear D. Sequenced input: memory CD8+ T cells sorted from blood. The subset here: CD45RO+ cells pooled with CCR7-negative TemRA cells. The DNA of the CDR3 is TGCAGCCCCTTGGGTCCCCGCGGTGAGCAGTTCTTC. Amino acid sequence: CSPLGPRGEQFF.